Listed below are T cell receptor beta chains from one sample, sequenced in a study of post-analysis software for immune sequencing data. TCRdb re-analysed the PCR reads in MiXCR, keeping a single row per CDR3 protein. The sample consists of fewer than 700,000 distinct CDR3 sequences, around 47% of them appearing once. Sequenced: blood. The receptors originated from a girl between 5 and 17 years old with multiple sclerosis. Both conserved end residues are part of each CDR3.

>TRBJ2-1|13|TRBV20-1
CSASGRSGNEQFF
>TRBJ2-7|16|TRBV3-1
CASSHRSGALIREQYF
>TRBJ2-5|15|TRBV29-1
CSVPDRNYYQETQYF
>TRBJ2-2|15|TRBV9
CASSVDRGNTGELFF
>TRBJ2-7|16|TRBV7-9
CASSTPTGKSSYEQYF
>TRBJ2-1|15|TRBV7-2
CASSLTPSGDNEQFF
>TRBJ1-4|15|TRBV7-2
CASSRVPTTNEKLFF
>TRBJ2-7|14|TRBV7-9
CASSSGTAVYEQYF
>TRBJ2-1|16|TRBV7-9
CASSSAALAAYNEQFF
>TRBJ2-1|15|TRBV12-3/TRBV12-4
CASTMGGLTYNEQFF
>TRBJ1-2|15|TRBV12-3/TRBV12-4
CASSLARLTGGGYTF
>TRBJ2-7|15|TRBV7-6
CASSPSWRVRGEQYF
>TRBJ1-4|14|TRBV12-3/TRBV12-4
CASTSRGKNEKLFF
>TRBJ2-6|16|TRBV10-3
CAISVVGAPGANVLTF
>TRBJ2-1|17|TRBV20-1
CSANYERPSFSYNEQFF
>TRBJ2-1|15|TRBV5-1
CASSLRGQGAGEQFF
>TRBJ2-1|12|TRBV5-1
CASSRTSGRQFF
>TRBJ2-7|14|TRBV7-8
CASSFRAASYEQYF
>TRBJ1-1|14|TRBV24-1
CATSEAGGDTEAFF
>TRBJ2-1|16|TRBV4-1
CASSQEKLSSYNEQFF
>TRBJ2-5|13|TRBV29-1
CSVDRDYQEAQYF
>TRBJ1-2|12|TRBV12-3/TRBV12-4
CASSVRGAGYTF
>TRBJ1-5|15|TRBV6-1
CASSETTGRNQPQHF
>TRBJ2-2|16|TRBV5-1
CASSPSPPGPTGELFF
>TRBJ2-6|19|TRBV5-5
CASSLWDRVTGFGANVLTF
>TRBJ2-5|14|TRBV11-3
CASKYRQGGETQYF
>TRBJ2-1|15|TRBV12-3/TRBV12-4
CASSSWAGSDNEQFF
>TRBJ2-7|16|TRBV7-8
CASSLGGVRAAYEQYF
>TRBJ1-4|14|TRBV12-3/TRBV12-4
CASSRLQGNEKLFF
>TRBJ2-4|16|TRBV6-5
CASSPGTGIAKNIQYF
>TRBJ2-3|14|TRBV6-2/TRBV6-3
CASSYDTGRDTQYF
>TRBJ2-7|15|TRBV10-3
CAIKGQGGRHYEQYF
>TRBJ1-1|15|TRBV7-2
CASSLSPSGVTEAFF
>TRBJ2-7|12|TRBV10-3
CAISESKNEQYF
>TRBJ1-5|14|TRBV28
CASSAGTGRQPQHF
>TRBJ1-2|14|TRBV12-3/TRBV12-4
CASSLAPYNYGYTF
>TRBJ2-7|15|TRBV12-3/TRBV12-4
CASSPRPGSSYEQYF
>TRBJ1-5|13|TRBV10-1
CASSESPNQPQHF
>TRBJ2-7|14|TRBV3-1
CASSQDEATDEQYF
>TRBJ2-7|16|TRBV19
CASSITRPGGSYGQYF
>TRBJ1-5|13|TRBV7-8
CASSSTDYQPQHF
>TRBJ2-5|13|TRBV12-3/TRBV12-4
CASSQGLKETQYF
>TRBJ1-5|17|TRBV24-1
CATSGGAGAVGNQPQHF
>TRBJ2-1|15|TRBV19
CASKVRDRVGNEQFF
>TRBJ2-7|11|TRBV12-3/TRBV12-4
CASSRDPEAYF
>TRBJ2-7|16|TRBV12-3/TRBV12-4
CASSLDPYWGIYEQYF
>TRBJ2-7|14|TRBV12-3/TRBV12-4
CASSQPGGNYEQYF
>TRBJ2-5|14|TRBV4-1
CASSQTGRPETQYF
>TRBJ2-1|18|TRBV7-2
CASSPLLGGQSSYNEQFF
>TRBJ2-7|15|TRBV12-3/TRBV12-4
CASSLGGRASYEQYF
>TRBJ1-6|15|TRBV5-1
CASSLAQADNSPLHF
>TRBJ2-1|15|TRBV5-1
CASSFGRENYNEQFF
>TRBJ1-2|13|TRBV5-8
CASSLVGGYGYTF
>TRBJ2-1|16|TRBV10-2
CASSDHKPAPDNEQFF